These T cell receptor beta chains were read from a single sample in a study of cytomegalovirus exposure and HLA in healthy donors. Assay: immunoSEQ multiplex PCR; the TCRdb copy retains only in-frame clones and omits some. Here the sample spans some 220,000 clones, approximately 82% being singletons. What was sequenced was PBMCs. All receptors come from a woman aged 40-49 years in good health and CMV-seronegative. Each CDR3 is given with its conserved first and last residue. A D gene is named only where the DNA matches it firmly. Clone size is given for some rows only: seen once, a few or many times, or a class if the clone is expanded.

j_call clone_size v_call d_call cdr3_aa cdr3_nt
TRBJ1-2 - TRBV10-3 - CAIRSGEGDGYTF TGTGCCATCAGAAGTGGGGAGGGAGATGGCTACACCTTC
TRBJ1-5 few TRBV4-3 - CASSQDITSREPQHF TGCGCCAGCAGCCAAGATATAACGAGCAGGGAGCCCCAGCATTTT
TRBJ1-1 - TRBV5-1 TRBD1 CASSSIPGTGLEAFF TGCGCCAGCAGCTCTATCCCAGGGACAGGTTTAGAAGCTTTCTTT
TRBJ1-2 - TRBV2 - CASSEYGGKYGYTF TGTGCCAGCAGTGAATACGGGGGAAAGTATGGCTACACCTTC
TRBJ2-7 - TRBV7-8 - CASSIEGLLGIYEQYF TGTGCCAGCAGCATCGAGGGACTGCTCGGAATCTACGAGCAGTACTTC
TRBJ1-6 - TRBV7-8 TRBD1 CASSLAAQGGSNSPLHF TGTGCCAGCAGCTTAGCGGCACAGGGGGGAAGTAATTCACCCCTCCACTTT
TRBJ2-1 - TRBV4-1 TRBD2 CASSQGGGLAGGRYNEQFF TGCGCCAGCAGCCAAGGAGGTGGACTAGCGGGGGGTCGATACAATGAGCAGTTCTTC
TRBJ2-5 few TRBV5-1 - CASSSVRETQYF TGCGCCAGCAGCTCGGTGAGAGAGACCCAGTACTTC
TRBJ2-5 - TRBV2 - CASSQHLQETQYF TGTGCCAGCAGCCAACATCTTCAAGAGACCCAGTACTTC
TRBJ2-2 - TRBV18 TRBD2 CASSPRTSGTGELFF TGTGCCAGCTCACCAAGGACTAGCGGCACCGGGGAGCTGTTTTTT
TRBJ2-2 once TRBV5-6 - CASSPHGGIRTGELFF TGTGCCAGCAGCCCCCACGGGGGAATCAGGACCGGGGAGCTGTTTTTT
TRBJ2-7 once TRBV10-2 - CASSELYEQYF TGCGCCAGCAGTGAGCTCTACGAGCAGTACTTC
TRBJ2-5 - TRBV5-1 TRBD1 CASRVGTGEETQYF TGCGCCAGCAGAGTGGGTACAGGGGAAGAGACCCAGTACTTC
TRBJ1-2 - TRBV2 - CASSDTGNYGYTF TGTGCCAGCAGTGACACAGGGAACTATGGCTACACCTTC
TRBJ2-3 - TRBV6-5 TRBD2 CASSYRASGVTDTQYF TGTGCCAGCAGTTACAGGGCTAGCGGGGTCACAGATACGCAGTATTTT
TRBJ2-2 few TRBV5-1 - CASRRRDVHSGTGELFF TGCGCCAGCCGGAGGCGGGACGTACACTCGGGCACCGGGGAGCTGTTTTTT
TRBJ2-7 - TRBV7-9 TRBD1 CSSSLIRGQNEQYF TGTTCCAGCAGCTTAATTAGGGGGCAGAACGAGCAGTACTTC
TRBJ2-7 - TRBV6-6 TRBD1 CASSQRQGAYEQYF TGTGCCAGCAGCCAAAGACAGGGAGCCTACGAGCAGTACTTC
TRBJ1-5 - TRBV7-9 TRBD1 CASSPGTGGNQPQHF TGTGCCAGCAGCCCAGGGACAGGGGGAAATCAGCCCCAGCATTTT
TRBJ1-1 - TRBV6-5 TRBD1 CASSNRGSEAFF TGTGCCAGCAGTAACAGGGGTTCAGAAGCTTTCTTT
TRBJ1-1 - TRBV10-3 - CAISGSEGTEAFF TGTGCCATCAGTGGAAGTGAGGGCACTGAAGCTTTCTTT
TRBJ2-2 - TRBV2 - CASRSRFLAGELFF TGTGCCAGCAGGTCCCGGTTCCTCGCCGGGGAGCTGTTTTTT
TRBJ1-4 - TRBV5-6 TRBD1 CASSYGQAPQYEKLFF TGTGCCAGCAGCTATGGACAGGCCCCCCAGTATGAAAAACTGTTTTTT
TRBJ2-1 - TRBV19 TRBD2 CASTATSGANNEQFF TGTGCCAGTACCGCGACTAGCGGGGCGAACAATGAGCAGTTCTTC
TRBJ2-1 - TRBV9 TRBD1 CASSYPQGASYNEQFF TGTGCCAGCAGCTACCCGCAGGGGGCATCCTACAATGAGCAGTTCTTC
TRBJ2-3 few TRBV25-1 TRBD2 CASSEFGTSTQYF TGTGCCAGCAGTGAATTTGGGACTAGCACGCAGTATTTT
TRBJ1-6 - TRBV30 TRBD1 CAWGTGIISPLHF TGTGCCTGGGGGACAGGGATTATTTCACCCCTCCACTTT
TRBJ2-5 - TRBV15 - CATSIQETQYF TGTGCCACCAGCATACAAGAGACCCAGTACTTC
TRBJ1-2 - TRBV7-9 TRBD1 CASSDTRDRGLYGYTF TGTGCCAGCAGCGACACCCGGGACAGGGGTCTCTATGGCTACACCTTC
TRBJ2-5 - TRBV6-5 - CASSYTLFGSQETQYF TGTGCCAGCAGTTACACCCTCTTCGGTTCCCAAGAGACCCAGTACTTC
TRBJ1-2 - TRBV9 - CASSANRVDYGYTF TGTGCCAGCAGCGCAAACAGGGTCGACTATGGCTACACCTTC
TRBJ2-5 - TRBV11-1 TRBD2 CASSQGGTSGGSETQYF TGTGCCAGCAGCCAAGGAGGGACTAGCGGGGGAAGTGAGACCCAGTACTTC
TRBJ2-5 - TRBV7-3 - CASSVGQSETQYF TGTGCCAGCAGCGTTGGACAGAGTGAGACCCAGTACTTC
TRBJ1-2 - TRBV9 - CASSETAPGAGYTF TGTGCCAGCAGCGAGACCGCCCCTGGGGCTGGCTACACCTTC
TRBJ1-5 - TRBV7-8 - CASSSQAGRYQPQHF TGTGCCAGCAGCTCGCAGGCGGGGAGGTATCAGCCCCAGCATTTT
TRBJ2-1 - TRBV5-4 - CASQLTNLGNEQFF TGTGCCAGCCAATTGACAAACCTGGGCAATGAGCAGTTCTTC
TRBJ1-5 - TRBV7-8 - CASSLGYGQPQHF TGTGCCAGCAGCTTAGGATACGGTCAGCCCCAGCATTTT
TRBJ1-5 - TRBV6-6 - CASSYGGGNQPQHF TGTGCCAGCAGTTACGGGGGGGGCAATCAGCCCCAGCATTTT
TRBJ1-4 - TRBV4-3 TRBD1 CASSRQGAEKLFF TGCGCCAGCAGCCGACAGGGGGCTGAAAAACTGTTTTTT
TRBJ2-1 - TRBV10-3 TRBD1 CASSGDRGTNEQFF TGTGCCAGCTCGGGGGACAGGGGTACGAATGAGCAGTTCTTC
TRBJ1-6 - TRBV7-3 - CASSLTSTGSPLHF TGTGCCAGCAGCTTAACTTCGACAGGTTCACCCCTCCACTTT